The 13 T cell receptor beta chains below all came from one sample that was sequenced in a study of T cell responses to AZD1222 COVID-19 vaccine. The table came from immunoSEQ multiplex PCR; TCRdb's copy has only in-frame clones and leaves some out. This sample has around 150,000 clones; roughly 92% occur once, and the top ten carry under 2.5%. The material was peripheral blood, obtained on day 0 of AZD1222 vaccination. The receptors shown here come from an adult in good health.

Written as DNA, the CDR3 is TGTGCCAGCAGTTACTCGATTGCTGGGAACTACGAGCAGTACTTC. This translates into CASSYSIAGNYEQYF. The chain has TRBV6-5 and TRBJ2-7; D uncertain. CDR1 and CDR2 (germline): MNHEY, SVGAGI. Trimming stripped 0 bases from V and 3 bases from J, with 12 bases between. The CDR3 totals 15 residues.

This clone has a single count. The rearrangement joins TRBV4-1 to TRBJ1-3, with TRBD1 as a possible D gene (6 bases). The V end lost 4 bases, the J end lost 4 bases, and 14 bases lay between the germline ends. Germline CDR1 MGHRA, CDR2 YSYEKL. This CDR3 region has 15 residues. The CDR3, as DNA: TGCGCCAGCAGCCTCCTGGACAGAGAAGGAAACACCATATATTTT. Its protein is CASSLLDREGNTIYF.

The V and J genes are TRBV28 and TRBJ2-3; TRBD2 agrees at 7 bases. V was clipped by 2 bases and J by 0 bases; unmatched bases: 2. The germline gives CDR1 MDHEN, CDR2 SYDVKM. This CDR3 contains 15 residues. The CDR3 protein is CASSLGGGSTDTQYF. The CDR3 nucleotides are TGTGCCAGCAGTTTAGGGGGGGGGAGCACAGATACGCAGTATTTT. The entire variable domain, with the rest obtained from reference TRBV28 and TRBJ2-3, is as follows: DVKVTQSSRYLVKRTGEKVFLECVQDMDHENMFWYRQDPGLGLRLIYFSYDVKMKEKGDIPEGYSVSREKKERFSLILESASTNQTSMYLCASSLGGGSTDTQYFGPGTRLTVL.

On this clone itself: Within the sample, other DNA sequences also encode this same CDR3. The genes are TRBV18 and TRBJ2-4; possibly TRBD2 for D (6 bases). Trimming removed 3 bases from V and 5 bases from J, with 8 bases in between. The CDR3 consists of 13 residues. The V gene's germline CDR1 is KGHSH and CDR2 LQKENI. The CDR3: CASSPGGENIQYF. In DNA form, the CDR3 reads TGTGCCAGCTCACCGGGGGGAGAAAACATTCAGTACTTC.

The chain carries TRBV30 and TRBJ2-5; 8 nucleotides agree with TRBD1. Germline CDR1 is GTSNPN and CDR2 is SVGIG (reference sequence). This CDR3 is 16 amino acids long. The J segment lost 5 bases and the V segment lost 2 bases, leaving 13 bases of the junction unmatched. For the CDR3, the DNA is TGTGCCTGGAGTTACGGACAGGGACAATACGGGGAGACCCAGTACTTC. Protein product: CAWSYGQGQYGETQYF.

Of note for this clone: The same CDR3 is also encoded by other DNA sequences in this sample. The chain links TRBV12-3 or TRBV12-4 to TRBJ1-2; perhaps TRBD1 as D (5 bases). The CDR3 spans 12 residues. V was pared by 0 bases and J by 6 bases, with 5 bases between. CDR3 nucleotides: TGTGCCAGCAGTTTAGCGGGGCATGGCTACACCTTC. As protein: CASSLAGHGYTF.

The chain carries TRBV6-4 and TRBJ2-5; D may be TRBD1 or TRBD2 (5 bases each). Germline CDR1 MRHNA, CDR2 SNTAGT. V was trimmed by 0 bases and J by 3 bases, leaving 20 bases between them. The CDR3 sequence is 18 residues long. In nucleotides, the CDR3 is TGTGCCAGCAGTGACTCTGACGGGACGGCGACTTACAAAGAGACCCAGTACTTC. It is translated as CASSDSDGTATYKETQYF.

CDR3 sequence: CASSYGGLGTQYF. The CDR3 DNA follows: TGTGCCAGCAGTTACGGAGGGCTTGGTACGCAGTATTTT. J is TRBJ2-3 and V is TRBV6-2 or TRBV6-3, with a tentative D call TRBD2 (6 bases). The V end lost 2 bases, the J end lost 8 bases, and 11 bases lay between the germline ends. The CDR3 covers 13 residues. Germline lookup yields CDR1 MNHEY and CDR2 SVGEGT.

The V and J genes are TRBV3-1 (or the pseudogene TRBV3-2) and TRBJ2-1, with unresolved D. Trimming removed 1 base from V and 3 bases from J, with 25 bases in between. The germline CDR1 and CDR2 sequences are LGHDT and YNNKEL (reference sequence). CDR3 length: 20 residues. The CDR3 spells CASSQARIQGGNPFYNEQFF. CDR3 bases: TGTGCCAGCAGCCAAGCTCGGATTCAAGGCGGCAATCCCTTCTACAATGAGCAGTTCTTC.

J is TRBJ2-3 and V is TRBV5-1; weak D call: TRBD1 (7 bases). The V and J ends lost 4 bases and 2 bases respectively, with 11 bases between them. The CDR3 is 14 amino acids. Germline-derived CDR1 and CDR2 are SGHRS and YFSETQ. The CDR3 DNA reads TGCGCCAGCAGCGGCGGGACAGCCACAGATACGCAGTATTTT. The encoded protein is CASSGGTATDTQYF.

CDR3 residues: CASRGLASGIRSEQFF. DNA of the CDR3: TGTGCCAGCCGCGGACTTGCCTCCGGGATCCGGAGTGAGCAGTTCTTC. The chain has TRBV7-9 and TRBJ2-1; D possibly corresponds to TRBD2 (5 bases). The V gene's germline CDR1 is SEHNR and CDR2 FQNEAQ (reference sequence). V was pared by 8 bases and J by 9 bases, with 26 bases between. This CDR3 comprises 16 residues.

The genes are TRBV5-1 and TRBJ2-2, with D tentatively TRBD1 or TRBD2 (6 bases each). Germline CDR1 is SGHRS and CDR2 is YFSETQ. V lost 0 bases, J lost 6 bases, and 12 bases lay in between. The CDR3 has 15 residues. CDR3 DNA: TGCGCCAGCAGCTTGGAAGGGGGAGGCCCCGGGGAGCTGTTTTTT. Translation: CASSLEGGGPGELFF.

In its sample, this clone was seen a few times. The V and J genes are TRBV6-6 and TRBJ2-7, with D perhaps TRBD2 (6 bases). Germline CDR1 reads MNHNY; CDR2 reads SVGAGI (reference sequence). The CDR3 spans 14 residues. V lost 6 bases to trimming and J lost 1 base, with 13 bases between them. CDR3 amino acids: CASRDEGRSYEQYF. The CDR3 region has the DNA TGTGCCAGCAGAGACGAGGGGAGGTCCTACGAGCAGTACTTC.